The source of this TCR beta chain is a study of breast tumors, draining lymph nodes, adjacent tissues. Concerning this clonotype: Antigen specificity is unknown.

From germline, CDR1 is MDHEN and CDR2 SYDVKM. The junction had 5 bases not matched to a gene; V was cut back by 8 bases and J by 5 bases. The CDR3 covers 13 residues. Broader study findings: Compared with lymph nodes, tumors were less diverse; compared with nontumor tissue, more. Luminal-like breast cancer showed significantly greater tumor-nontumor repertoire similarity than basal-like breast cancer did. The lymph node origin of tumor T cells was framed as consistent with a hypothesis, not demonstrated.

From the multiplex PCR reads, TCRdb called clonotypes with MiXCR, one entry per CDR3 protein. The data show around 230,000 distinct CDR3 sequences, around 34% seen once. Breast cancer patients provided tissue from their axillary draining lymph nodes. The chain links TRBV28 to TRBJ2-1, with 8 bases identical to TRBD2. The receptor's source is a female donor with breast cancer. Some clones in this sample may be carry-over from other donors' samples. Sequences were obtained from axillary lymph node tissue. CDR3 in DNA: TGTGCCAGCGACGTAGCGGGAAACAATGAGCAGTTCTTC. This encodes CASDVAGNNEQFF.